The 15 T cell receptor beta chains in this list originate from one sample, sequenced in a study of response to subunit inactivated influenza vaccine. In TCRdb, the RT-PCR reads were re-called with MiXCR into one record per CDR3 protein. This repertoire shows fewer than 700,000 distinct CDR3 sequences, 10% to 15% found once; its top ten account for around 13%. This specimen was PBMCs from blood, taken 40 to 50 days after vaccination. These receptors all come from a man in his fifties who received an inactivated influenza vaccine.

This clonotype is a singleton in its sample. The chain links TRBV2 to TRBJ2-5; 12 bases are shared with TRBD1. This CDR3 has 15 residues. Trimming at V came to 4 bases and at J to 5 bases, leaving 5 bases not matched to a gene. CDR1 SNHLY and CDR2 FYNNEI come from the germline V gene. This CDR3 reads CASSAGTGGSETQYF. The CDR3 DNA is TGTGCCAGCAGTGCCGGGACAGGGGGCTCTGAGACCCAGTACTTC.

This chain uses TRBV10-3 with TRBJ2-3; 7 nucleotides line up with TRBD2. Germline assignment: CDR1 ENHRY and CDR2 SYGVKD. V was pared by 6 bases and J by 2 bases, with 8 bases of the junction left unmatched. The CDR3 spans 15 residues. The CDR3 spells CAIRSSAGATDTQYF. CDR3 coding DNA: TGTGCCATCAGATCTTCGGCGGGAGCCACAGATACGCAGTATTTT.

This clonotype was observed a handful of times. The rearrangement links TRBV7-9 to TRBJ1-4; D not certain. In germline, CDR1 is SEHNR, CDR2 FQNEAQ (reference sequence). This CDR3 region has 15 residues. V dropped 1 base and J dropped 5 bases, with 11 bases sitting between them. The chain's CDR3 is CASSLGPQLNEKLFF. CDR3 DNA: TGTGCCAGCAGCTTAGGGCCCCAACTAAATGAAAAACTGTTTTTT. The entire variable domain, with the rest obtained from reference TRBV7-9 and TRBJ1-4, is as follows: DTGVSQNPRHKITKRGQNVTFRCDPISEHNRLYWYRQTLGQGPEFLTYFQNEAQLEKSRLLSDRFSAERPKGSFSTLEIQRTEQGDSAMYLCASSLGPQLNEKLFFGSGTQLSVL.

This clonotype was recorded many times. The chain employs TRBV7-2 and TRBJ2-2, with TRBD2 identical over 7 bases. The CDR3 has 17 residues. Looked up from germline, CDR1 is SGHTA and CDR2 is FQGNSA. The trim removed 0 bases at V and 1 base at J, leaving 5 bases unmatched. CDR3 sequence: CASSLAPLARNTGELFF. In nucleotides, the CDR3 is TGTGCCAGCAGCTTAGCACCACTAGCGAGGAACACCGGGGAGCTGTTTTTT.

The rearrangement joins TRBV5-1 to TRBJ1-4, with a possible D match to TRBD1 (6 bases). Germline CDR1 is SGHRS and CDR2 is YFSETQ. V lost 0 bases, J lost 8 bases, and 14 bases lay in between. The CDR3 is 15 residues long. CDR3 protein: CASSLEDSAREKLFF. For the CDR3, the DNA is TGCGCCAGCAGCTTGGAGGACAGTGCAAGGGAAAAACTGTTTTTT.

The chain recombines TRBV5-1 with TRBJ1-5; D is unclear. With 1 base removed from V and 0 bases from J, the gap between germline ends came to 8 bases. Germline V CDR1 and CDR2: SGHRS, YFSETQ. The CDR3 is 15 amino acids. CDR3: CASSLIGDSNQPQHF. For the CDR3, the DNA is TGCGCCAGCAGCTTGATCGGGGATAGCAATCAGCCCCAGCATTTT. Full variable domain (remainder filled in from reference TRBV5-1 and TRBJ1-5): KAGVTQTPRYLIKTRGQQVTLSCSPISGHRSVSWYQQTPGQGLQFLFEYFSETQRNKGNFPGRFSGRQFSNSRSEMNVSTLELGDSALYLCASSLIGDSNQPQHFGDGTRLSIL.

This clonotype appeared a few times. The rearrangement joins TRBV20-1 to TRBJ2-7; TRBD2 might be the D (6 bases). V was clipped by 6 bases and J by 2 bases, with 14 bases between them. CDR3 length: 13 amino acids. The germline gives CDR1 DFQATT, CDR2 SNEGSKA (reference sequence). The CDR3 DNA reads TGCAGTGCCCGCCGGGACTTACCCTACGAGCAGTACTTC. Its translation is CSARRDLPYEQYF.

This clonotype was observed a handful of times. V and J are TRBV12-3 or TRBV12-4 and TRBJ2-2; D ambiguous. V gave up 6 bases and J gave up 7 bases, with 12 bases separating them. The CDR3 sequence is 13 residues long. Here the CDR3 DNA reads TGTGCCAGCAGCACGGCGAGGCTCGGGGAGCTGTTTTTT. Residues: CASSTARLGELFF.

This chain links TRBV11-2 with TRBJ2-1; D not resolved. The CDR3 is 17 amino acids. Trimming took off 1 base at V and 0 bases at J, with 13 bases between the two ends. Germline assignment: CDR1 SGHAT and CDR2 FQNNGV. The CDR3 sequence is CASSLVGRLSSYNEQFF. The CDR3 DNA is TGTGCCAGCAGCTTAGTGGGTAGGTTGAGCTCCTACAATGAGCAGTTCTTC. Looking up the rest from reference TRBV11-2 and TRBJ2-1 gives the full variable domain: EAGVAQSPRYKIIEKRQSVAFWCNPISGHATLYWYQQILGQGPKLLIQFQNNGVVDDSQLPKDRFSAERLKGVDSTLKIQPAKLEDSAVYLCASSLVGRLSSYNEQFFGPGTRLTVL.

The CDR3 DNA reads as TGCAGTGCTAGAACCTTTTCATCCTACAATGAGCAGTTCTTC. It yields the protein CSARTFSSYNEQFF. The V and J genes are TRBV20-1 and TRBJ2-1, with D unresolved. This CDR3 is 14 amino acids long. The V gene lost 2 bases and the J gene lost 1 base, with 9 bases spanning the gap. Per germline, CDR1 DFQATT and CDR2 SNEGSKA (reference sequence).

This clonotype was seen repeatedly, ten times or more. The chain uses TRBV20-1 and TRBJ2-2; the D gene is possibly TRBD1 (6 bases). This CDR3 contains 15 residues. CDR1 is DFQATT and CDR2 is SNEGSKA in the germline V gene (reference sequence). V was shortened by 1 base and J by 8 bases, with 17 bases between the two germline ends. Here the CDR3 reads CSARGTHLGAGELFF. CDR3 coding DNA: TGCAGTGCTAGAGGAACCCACCTGGGGGCGGGGGAGCTGTTTTTT.

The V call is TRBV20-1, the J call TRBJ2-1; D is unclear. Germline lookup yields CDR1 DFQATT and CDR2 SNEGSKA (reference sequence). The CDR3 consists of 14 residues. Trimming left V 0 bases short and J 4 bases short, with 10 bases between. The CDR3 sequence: CSARDPENYNEQFF. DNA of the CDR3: TGCAGTGCTAGAGATCCCGAAAATTACAATGAGCAGTTCTTC.

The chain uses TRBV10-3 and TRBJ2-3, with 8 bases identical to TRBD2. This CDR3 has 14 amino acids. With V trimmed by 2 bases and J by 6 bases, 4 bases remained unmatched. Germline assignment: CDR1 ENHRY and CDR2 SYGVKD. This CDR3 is CAISEPSGLDTQYF. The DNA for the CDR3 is TGTGCCATCAGTGAGCCTAGCGGGCTCGATACGCAGTATTTT.

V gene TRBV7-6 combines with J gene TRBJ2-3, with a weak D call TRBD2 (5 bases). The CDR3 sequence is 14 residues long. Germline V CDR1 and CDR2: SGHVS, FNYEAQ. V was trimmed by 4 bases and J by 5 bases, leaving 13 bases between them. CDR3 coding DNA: TGTGCCAGCAGCTCACGGGAATGGAGAGATACGCAGTATTTT. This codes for CASSSREWRDTQYF.

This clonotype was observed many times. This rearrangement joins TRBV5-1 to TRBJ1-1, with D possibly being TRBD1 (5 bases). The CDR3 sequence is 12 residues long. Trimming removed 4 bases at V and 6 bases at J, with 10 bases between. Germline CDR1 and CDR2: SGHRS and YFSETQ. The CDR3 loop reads CASSRQGPEAFF. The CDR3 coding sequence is TGCGCCAGCAGCCGCCAGGGACCTGAAGCTTTCTTT.